A selection of T cell receptor beta chains follows, all from one sample in a study of PD-L1 blockade in urothelial cancer. Using immunoSEQ multiplex PCR, the repertoire was profiled, and TCRdb retains in-frame clones only, with some absent. This sample has approximately 32,000 clones, with approximately 85% found just once. Sequenced here: PBMCs, sampled around atezolizumab (anti-PD-L1) treatment. Every receptor here comes from a man in his 60s with urothelial cancer. Both conserved end residues are part of each CDR3. A D gene is named only where the DNA matches it firmly. Clone size, where shown, is once, few, many, or a class for clones that have expanded.

cdr3_length: 12
j_call: TRBJ1-1
v_call: TRBV28
d_call: NA
clone_size: NA
cdr3_nt: TGTGCCAGCAAGAGCGTAAACACTGAAGCTTTCTTT
cdr3_aa: CASKSVNTEAFF

cdr3_length: 15
j_call: TRBJ2-3
v_call: TRBV5-6
d_call: NA
clone_size: NA
cdr3_nt: TGTGCCAGCAGCTTGGGAGGGGGACGCACAGATACGCAGTATTTT
cdr3_aa: CASSLGGGRTDTQYF

cdr3_length: 12
j_call: TRBJ2-2
v_call: TRBV6-1
d_call: NA
clone_size: NA
cdr3_nt: TGTGCCAGCAGTGAAAAACGAGGCTCCCTGTTTTTT
cdr3_aa: CASSEKRGSLFF

cdr3_length: 13
j_call: TRBJ1-1
v_call: TRBV5-1
d_call: NA
clone_size: few
cdr3_nt: TGCGCCAGCGGGGAGGGTCCAGCCACTGAAGCTTTCTTT
cdr3_aa: CASGEGPATEAFF

cdr3_length: 16
j_call: TRBJ2-7
v_call: TRBV6-5
d_call: NA
clone_size: once
cdr3_nt: TGTGCCAGCAGTTACACCTCCCCACAACAGGGTGGTGAGCAGTACTTC
cdr3_aa: CASSYTSPQQGGEQYF

cdr3_length: 14
j_call: TRBJ2-5
v_call: TRBV10-3
d_call: TRBD2
clone_size: NA
cdr3_nt: TGTGCCATCAGCCAGCGGGGGGGGCAAGAGACCCAGTACTTC
cdr3_aa: CAISQRGGQETQYF

cdr3_length: 14
j_call: TRBJ2-7
v_call: TRBV29-1
d_call: NA
clone_size: NA
cdr3_nt: TGCAGCGTTGGGGGACAGGCGGGAGAGCACGAGCAGTACTTC
cdr3_aa: CSVGGQAGEHEQYF

cdr3_length: 14
j_call: TRBJ1-1
v_call: TRBV30
d_call: NA
clone_size: NA
cdr3_nt: TGTGCCTGGAGAGGGGACATATCGAACACTGAAGCTTTCTTT
cdr3_aa: CAWRGDISNTEAFF

cdr3_length: 13
j_call: TRBJ1-1
v_call: TRBV27
d_call: TRBD1
clone_size: few
cdr3_nt: TGTGCCAGCAGGGGGACAGCGAACACTGAAGCTTTCTTT
cdr3_aa: CASRGTANTEAFF

cdr3_length: 15
j_call: TRBJ2-7
v_call: TRBV7-2
d_call: TRBD2
clone_size: NA
cdr3_nt: TGTGCCAGCAGCTCTTCCGGGGGGTTGTCCTACGAGCAGTACTTC
cdr3_aa: CASSSSGGLSYEQYF

cdr3_length: 11
j_call: TRBJ2-3
v_call: TRBV19
d_call: NA
clone_size: NA
cdr3_nt: TGTGCCAGTAGTATGGACAGCACGCAGTATTTT
cdr3_aa: CASSMDSTQYF